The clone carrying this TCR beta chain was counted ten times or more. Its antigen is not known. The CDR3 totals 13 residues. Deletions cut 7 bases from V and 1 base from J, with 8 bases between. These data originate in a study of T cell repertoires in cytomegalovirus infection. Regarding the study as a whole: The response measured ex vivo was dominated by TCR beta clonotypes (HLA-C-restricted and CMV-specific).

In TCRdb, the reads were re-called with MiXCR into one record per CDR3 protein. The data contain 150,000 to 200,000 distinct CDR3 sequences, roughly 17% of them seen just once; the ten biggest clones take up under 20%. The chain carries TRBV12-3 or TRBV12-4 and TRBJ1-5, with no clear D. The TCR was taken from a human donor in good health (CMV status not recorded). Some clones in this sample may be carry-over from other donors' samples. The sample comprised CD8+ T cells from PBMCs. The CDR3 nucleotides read TGTGCCAGCACCCTTGGGAGCAATCAGCCCCAGCATTTT. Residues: CASTLGSNQPQHF.